The rows below give T cell receptor beta chains drawn from one sample of a study of OX40 agonist ivuxolimab in advanced cancers. Sequencing used immunoSEQ multiplex PCR; TCRdb keeps in-frame clones, though not all of them. The sample lists 40,000 to 50,000 clones; approximately 86% were seen once. This specimen was CD4+ or CD8+ T cells sorted from blood, taken in a trial of the OX40 agonist ivuxolimab. These receptors originate from an adult with an advanced solid tumor such as melanoma, head and neck, liver or kidney cancer. CDR3s include the opening cysteine and the closing phenylalanine or tryptophan. The D gene is left open where the match is weak. Size is stated for part of the rows, as once, few or many counts, or as a class when the clone is expanded.

TRBV5-1,NA,TRBJ2-1,TRBD2,TGCGCCAGCAGCAAACGACTAGCGGGATCCTACAATGAGCAGTTCTTC,CASSKRLAGSYNEQFF
TRBV27,NA,TRBJ2-7,TRBD2,TGTGCCAGCAGTTTGGGACTAGCGGGCGGCGAGCAGTACTTC,CASSLGLAGGEQYF
TRBV5-4,NA,TRBJ2-7,NA,TGTGCCAGCAGCGGCTCCTACGAGCAGTACTTC,CASSGSYEQYF
TRBV27,NA,TRBJ2-3,TRBD1,TGTGCCAGCTTAGGGACAGCTAGCACAGATACGCAGTATTTT,CASLGTASTDTQYF
TRBV19,NA,TRBJ2-1,TRBD1,TGTGCCAGTAGTAAAGGACAGGGTTACAATGAGCAGTTCTTC,CASSKGQGYNEQFF
TRBV5-8,NA,TRBJ2-3,NA,TGTGCCAGCAGCTTCAGGGTCCTTCCTAGCACAGATACGCAGTATTTT,CASSFRVLPSTDTQYF
TRBV6-1,NA,TRBJ2-7,TRBD2,TGTGCCAGCAGTGAAGGGACTAGCGGGAGTTACGAGCAGTACTTC,CASSEGTSGSYEQYF
TRBV7-9,NA,TRBJ1-1,NA,TGTGCCAGCAGCTTAGGTTTAGGGGTCTGGACTGAAGCTTTCTTT,CASSLGLGVWTEAFF
TRBV30,NA,TRBJ1-4,NA,TGTGCCTGCTCAACAACGGAAACGGGTGAAAAACTGTTTTTT,CACSTTETGEKLFF
TRBV2,NA,TRBJ2-7,NA,TGTGCCAGCAGGCCGAGGGGGGGGGACAGAGCCTACGAGCAGTACTTC,CASRPRGGDRAYEQYF
TRBV6-5,once,TRBJ2-1,TRBD1,TGTGCCAGCAGGCGGACAGGGAGCTACAATGAGCAGTTCTTC,CASRRTGSYNEQFF
TRBV2,NA,TRBJ1-2,TRBD1,TGTGCCAGCCTAGGCCCACAGGGGGATTACTATGGCTACACCTTC,CASLGPQGDYYGYTF
TRBV5-6,NA,TRBJ1-1,NA,TGTGCCAGCAGCTGGCGGACGTCCCAAGCTTTCTTT,CASSWRTSQAFF
TRBV9,NA,TRBJ2-1,NA,TGTGCCAGCAGCGTAGGTACTTTCAATGAGCAGTTCTTC,CASSVGTFNEQFF
TRBV29-1,NA,TRBJ2-2,NA,TGCAGCGCCCAATTGGGGGTGGAGGGGCCGAACACCGGGGAGCTGTTTTTT,CSAQLGVEGPNTGELFF
TRBV19,NA,TRBJ2-7,TRBD1,TGTGCCAGTAGTTTCCGGGACAGGGGGCTCAACGAGCAGTACTTC,CASSFRDRGLNEQYF
TRBV18,NA,TRBJ2-7,TRBD1,TGTGCCAGCTCACGCGACAGGGCTCCCTACGAGCAGTACTTC,CASSRDRAPYEQYF
TRBV6-1,once,TRBJ1-6,TRBD1,TGTGCCAGCTTAGCCTGGGACAGGGAACGTTCACCCCTCCACTTT,CASLAWDRERSPLHF
TRBV6-6,NA,TRBJ2-3,NA,TGTGCCAGCAGTTATCTTGCAGCAGATACGCAGTATTTT,CASSYLAADTQYF
TRBV4-1,NA,TRBJ1-2,NA,TGCGCCAGCAGCCAAGTCTTCCTAGATGGCTACACCTTC,CASSQVFLDGYTF
TRBV14,NA,TRBJ1-2,NA,TGTGCCAGCAGCCAAGGACAGAACTATGGCTACACCTTC,CASSQGQNYGYTF
TRBV7-7,NA,TRBJ1-4,NA,TGTGCCAGCAGCTCAGGGGTTGGGGAAAAACTGTTTTTT,CASSSGVGEKLFF
TRBV12-5,NA,TRBJ1-2,NA,TGTGCTAGCAGTTTAGACCGCGTTGCTCGGGGCTACACCTTC,CASSLDRVARGYTF
TRBV4-2,few,TRBJ2-6,NA,TGTGCCAGCAGCCAGGGACTTCTCTCTGGGGCCAACGTCCTGACTTTC,CASSQGLLSGANVLTF
TRBV5-4,once,TRBJ1-1,TRBD1,TGTGCCAGCAGCTTTGGGGACAGGAGAGCTTTCTTT,CASSFGDRRAFF
TRBV27,NA,TRBJ1-6,TRBD1,TGTGCCAGCAGTTGGGACAGGACTAATAATTCACCCCTCCACTTT,CASSWDRTNNSPLHF
TRBV6-1,few,TRBJ2-5,NA,TGTGCCAGCAGTCCTCCGGACTACAGGGAGACCCAGTACTTC,CASSPPDYRETQYF
TRBV7-2,NA,TRBJ2-1,TRBD2,TGTGCCAGCAGCTCGAGCGGGAGTTACAATGAGCAGTTCTTC,CASSSSGSYNEQFF
TRBV7-6,NA,TRBJ2-1,NA,TGTGCCAGCAGTCGACTAGGGGCGGATGAGCAGTTCTTC,CASSRLGADEQFF
TRBV6-1,NA,TRBJ1-1,NA,TGTGCCAGCAGTGAAAGTCGGTCTTTGATTACTGAAGCTTTCTTT,CASSESRSLITEAFF
TRBV27,NA,TRBJ2-1,TRBD2,TGTGCCAGCGCCGGGACTAGCGGAATGGGTGAGCAGTTCTTC,CASAGTSGMGEQFF